A single sample gave rise to the 15 T cell receptor beta chains below, sequenced in a study of T cells in localized non-small cell lung cancer. Data came from immunoSEQ multiplex PCR; TCRdb stores just in-frame clones and leaves some out. The sample yields approximately 22,000 clones, around nine tenths seen once. This specimen was peripheral blood, taken before any cancer treatment. Every receptor here comes from a male donor older than 55 with stage I squamous cell lung carcinoma.

The chain couples TRBV6-5 to TRBJ1-2; D might be TRBD1 (6 bases). V was cut by 9 bases and J by 14 bases, with 10 bases left in between. The CDR3 totals 8 residues. In germline, CDR1 is MNHEY, CDR2 SVGAGI. The CDR3 reads CASRGGTF. DNA of the CDR3: TGTGCCAGTAGAGGGGGGACCTTC.

The chain recombines TRBV7-6 with TRBJ1-6; tentative D call: TRBD1 (6 bases). Per germline, CDR1 SGHVS and CDR2 FNYEAQ. The V gene lost 4 bases and the J gene lost 4 bases, with 11 bases spanning the gap. CDR3 length: 15 residues. CDR3 coding DNA: TGTGCCAGCAGCTCCGGACAGACATATAATTCACCCCTCCACTTT. Encoded protein: CASSSGQTYNSPLHF.

The CDR3 nucleotides read TGCGCCAGCAGGCGAGATCCCTTAAGCAATCAGCCCCAGCATTTT. Translation: CASRRDPLSNQPQHF. This chain links TRBV5-1 with TRBJ1-5, with D unresolved. CDR3 length: 15 residues. In germline, CDR1 is SGHRS, CDR2 YFSETQ. V dropped 5 bases and J dropped 1 base, with 13 bases sitting between them.

V gene TRBV18 combines with J gene TRBJ1-5; D is unresolved. The CDR3 is 13 amino acids. Per germline, CDR1 KGHSH and CDR2 LQKENI. The V end was cut by 4 bases, the J end by 7 bases, with 11 bases between. CDR3 bases: TGTGCCAGCTCACTCGAAAGTCCCCAGCCCCAGCATTTT. This codes for CASSLESPQPQHF. The variable domain in full, completed from reference TRBV18 and TRBJ1-5, reads NAGVMQNPRHLVRRRGQEARLRCSPMKGHSHVYWYRQLPEEGLKFMVYLQKENIIDESGMPKERFSAEFPKEGPSILRIQQVVRGDSAAYFCASSLESPQPQHFGDGTRLSIL.

The chain has TRBV9 and TRBJ1-2; D is undetermined. In germline, CDR1 is SGDLS, CDR2 YYNGEE. V was clipped by 7 bases and J by 4 bases, with 14 bases between them. This CDR3 region has 13 residues. As DNA, the CDR3 is TGTGCCAGCGCCACCGATCTGGGCTATGGCTACACCTTC. It codes for CASATDLGYGYTF.

This clone occurred once. J is TRBJ2-7 and V is TRBV7-2; perhaps D is TRBD1 or TRBD2 (6 bases each). Trimming removed 4 bases from V and 12 bases from J, with 19 bases in between. Germline V lookup: CDR1 SGHTA, CDR2 FQGNSA. CDR3 length equals 13 residues. CDR3 in amino acids: CASSSGFGRGGYF. DNA of the CDR3: TGTGCCAGCAGCTCTGGTTTCGGCAGGGGAGGGTACTTC.

The V gene is TRBV4-2, the J gene TRBJ2-7, with D perhaps TRBD2 (5 bases). The CDR3 is made up of 15 amino acids. Per germline, CDR1 LGHNA and CDR2 YNFKEQ. V lost 3 bases and J 2 bases, leaving 14 bases between the germline ends. The CDR3 sequence: CASSQPLTGTYEQYF. The CDR3 nucleotides are TGTGCCAGCAGCCAGCCCCTAACCGGGACCTACGAGCAGTACTTC.

The rearrangement joins TRBV19 to TRBJ1-5, with D unclear. The CDR3 sequence is 16 residues long. Germline assignment: CDR1 LNHDA and CDR2 SQIVND (reference sequence). V shed 5 bases and J shed 0 bases, with 14 bases lying between them. The CDR3 loop is CASSSQYPHSNQPQHF. CDR3 in DNA: TGTGCCAGTAGTTCCCAGTACCCTCATAGCAATCAGCCCCAGCATTTT.

The chain is built from TRBV7-2 and TRBJ1-2; D remains ambiguous. Per the germline V gene, CDR1 is SGHTA and CDR2 is FQGNSA. CDR3 length equals 14 residues. The V end lost 3 bases, the J end lost 3 bases, and 11 bases lay between the germline ends. The CDR3 is CASSLSEGYYGYTF. CDR3 sequence (DNA): TGTGCCAGCAGCTTGTCTGAAGGGTACTATGGCTACACCTTC.

CDR3 sequence reads: CASSFSRGGETQYF. In DNA, the CDR3 is TGTGCCAGCAGTTTCTCCCGGGGAGGAGAGACCCAGTACTTC. The gene calls are TRBV27 and TRBJ2-5, with a possible D match to TRBD2 (6 bases). Germline V CDR1 and CDR2: MNHEY, SMNVEV (reference sequence). Trimming cost V 3 bases and J 4 bases, with 12 bases left between them. The CDR3 runs 14 residues.

In DNA form, the CDR3 reads TGTGCCTGGAGTGTCTCAGATCGGAGTGGCTACACCTTC. It yields the protein CAWSVSDRSGYTF. This chain connects TRBV30 to TRBJ1-2; D is ambiguous. The CDR3 extends over 13 amino acids. Germline V lookup: CDR1 GTSNPN, CDR2 SVGIG (reference sequence). V was shortened by 0 bases and J by 7 bases, with 12 bases between the two germline ends.

The chain couples TRBV10-3 to TRBJ2-2; the D gene is possibly TRBD2 (6 bases). V was cut by 8 bases and J by 0 bases, with 13 bases left in between. The CDR3 is 15 residues long. The germline V gene has CDR1 ENHRY and CDR2 SYGVKD. As DNA, the CDR3 is TGTGCCATCTCGTGGGACTCCGCGAACACCGGGGAGCTGTTTTTT. As protein: CAISWDSANTGELFF.

This chain uses TRBV5-1 with TRBJ2-2; D possibly corresponds to TRBD2 (6 bases). Trimming removed 2 bases from V and 3 bases from J, with 11 bases in between. The CDR3 covers 15 residues. Germline V lookup: CDR1 SGHRS, CDR2 YFSETQ. The CDR3 DNA reads as TGCGCCAGCAGCTTTATTAGCGGTTACACCGGGGAGCTGTTTTTT. This sequence encodes CASSFISGYTGELFF.

The chain recombines TRBV5-1 with TRBJ1-1; TRBD1 matches 9 bases. V trimming: 3 bases; J trimming: 3 bases; junction bases outside the gene matches: 3. The CDR3 spans 14 residues. Looked up from germline, CDR1 is SGHRS and CDR2 is YFSETQ. In DNA form, the CDR3 reads TGCGCCAGCAGCTCCACAGGGGGCCACACTGAAGCTTTCTTT. It codes for CASSSTGGHTEAFF.

The rearrangement links TRBV2 to TRBJ2-5; 9 nucleotides agree with TRBD1. The junction had 16 bases not matched to a gene; V was cut back by 2 bases and J by 0 bases. This CDR3 has 20 residues. Looked up from germline, CDR1 is SNHLY and CDR2 is FYNNEI. CDR3 nucleotides: TGTGCCAGCAGTGAATACCGTCCGGGACAGGGACGATTTGACCAAGAGACCCAGTACTTC. It codes for CASSEYRPGQGRFDQETQYF.